This T cell receptor beta chain stems from a study of PD-L1 blockade in urothelial cancer. The assay was immunoSEQ multiplex PCR, and TCRdb's table has in-frame clones only and misses some. The sample records about 63,000 clones, about four fifths being singletons. Trimming took 6 bases from V and 3 from J, leaving 8 bases between them. The CDR3 runs to 13 residues. CDR1 and CDR2 from the germline V gene are LNHDA and SQIVND (reference sequence). Time point specified: pretreatment peripheral blood. This clone showed up just a few times. This specimen was PBMCs, taken around atezolizumab (anti-PD-L1) treatment. The V call is TRBV19, the J call TRBJ2-2; D remains unclear. This receptor was identified in a man between 65 and 80 years old with urothelial cancer. The CDR3 is CASRRSDTGELFF. The DNA for the CDR3 is TGTGCCAGTAGGAGGTCGGACACCGGGGAGCTGTTTTTT.